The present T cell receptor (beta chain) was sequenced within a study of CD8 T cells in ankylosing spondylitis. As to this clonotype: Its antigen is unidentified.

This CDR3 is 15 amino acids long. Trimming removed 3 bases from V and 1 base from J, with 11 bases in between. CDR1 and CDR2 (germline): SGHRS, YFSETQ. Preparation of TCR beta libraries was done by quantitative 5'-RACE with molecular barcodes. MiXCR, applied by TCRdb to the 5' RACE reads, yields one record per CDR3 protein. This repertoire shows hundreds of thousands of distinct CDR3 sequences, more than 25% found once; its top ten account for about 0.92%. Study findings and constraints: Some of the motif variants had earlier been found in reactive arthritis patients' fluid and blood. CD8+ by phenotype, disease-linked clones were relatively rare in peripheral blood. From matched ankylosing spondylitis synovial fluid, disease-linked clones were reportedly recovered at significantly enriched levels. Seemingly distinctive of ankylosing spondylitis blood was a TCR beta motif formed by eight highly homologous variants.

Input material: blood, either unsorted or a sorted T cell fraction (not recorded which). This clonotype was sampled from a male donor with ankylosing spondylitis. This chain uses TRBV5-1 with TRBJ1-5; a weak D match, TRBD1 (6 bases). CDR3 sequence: CASSSEGGSNQPQHF. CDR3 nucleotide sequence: TGCGCCAGCAGCTCCGAAGGGGGAAGCAATCAGCCCCAGCATTTT.